A single sample is the source of the 13 T cell receptor beta chains below, sequenced in a study of identical twins (dated by TCRdb to the mid-2010s). Preparation of the library involved 5' RACE. This sample was sequenced with an Illumina HiSeq 2000. The raw public reads went through TCRdb reprocessing: fastp at Q25, MiXCR clone calling, in-frame beta chains kept. When rows share a CDR3 protein, they turn into one entry using the most common DNA and genes. This sample holds approximately 190,000 distinct CDR3 sequences; roughly 15% were observed only once. Jointly, the top ten make up 40% of the sample. The same data also contributed to another study, on T cells expressing NK-cell markers.

Sequencing used CD8+ T cells sorted from blood. Receptors were obtained from a woman aged 18-35 years in good health.

This clonotype was seen a few times. The chain combines TRBV27 with TRBJ2-7, with D tentatively TRBD1 (6 bases). The length of the CDR3 is 14 residues. Germline CDR1 and CDR2: MNHEY and SMNVEV (reference sequence). Trimming left V 3 bases short and J 3 bases short, with 12 bases between. The DNA for the CDR3 is TGTGCCAGCAGTTTTAGGCAGGGGATCTACGAGCAGTACTTC. Its translation is CASSFRQGIYEQYF.

This clonotype was seen only a few times. DNA for the CDR3: TGTGCCAGCCGGGACAGAATCACTGAAGCTTTCTTT. This gives the protein CASRDRITEAFF. V gene TRBV6-2 or TRBV6-3 combines with J gene TRBJ1-1; TRBD1 matches at 7 bases. Germline lookup yields CDR1 MNHEY and CDR2 SVGEGT. J gave up 4 bases and V 8 bases, and 4 bases lay outside the gene matches. This CDR3 region has 12 residues.

This clonotype was seen a few times. V and J are TRBV27 and TRBJ2-3, with 8 bases lining up with TRBD2. The CDR3 consists of 17 residues. Trimming took 3 bases from V and 2 from J; bases not matched to a gene: 10. The germline CDR1 and CDR2 sequences are MNHEY and SMNVEV (reference sequence). CDR3 bases: TGTGCCAGCAGTTTTATCGGACTAGCCTTCGTCACAGATACGCAGTATTTT. Translating it yields CASSFIGLAFVTDTQYF.

V and J are TRBV20-1 and TRBJ2-1, with 10 positions matching TRBD1. CDR1 and CDR2 from the germline V gene are DFQATT and SNEGSKA (reference sequence). With 1 base clipped from V and 4 bases from J, the junction kept 13 bases outside the gene matches. The CDR3 extends over 18 amino acids. CDR3 loop: CSARGRDRGGIWYNEQFF. The CDR3 DNA follows: TGCAGTGCTAGAGGCCGGGACAGGGGAGGGATTTGGTACAATGAGCAGTTCTTC.

This rearrangement joins TRBV7-8 to TRBJ1-3; no definite D call. Between the trimmed V and J ends, which lost 5 bases and 4 bases, there was a span of 12 bases. In germline, CDR1 is SGHVS, CDR2 FQNEAQ. The CDR3 loop spans 14 amino acids. The CDR3 here is CASSPDLGGNTIYF. The CDR3 DNA follows: TGTGCCAGCAGCCCGGATCTGGGAGGAAACACCATATATTTT.

A few counts support this clonotype. The chain recombines TRBV7-2 with TRBJ2-7; 12 bases fit TRBD2. J lost 0 bases, V lost 4 bases, and 7 bases had no gene match. The CDR3 totals 17 residues. Germline V gene lookup returns CDR1 SGHTA and CDR2 FQGNSA. CDR3 in DNA: TGTGCCAGCAGCTGGCCGGGACTAGCGGGCCCCTCCTACGAGCAGTACTTC. Translating gives CASSWPGLAGPSYEQYF.

This chain connects TRBV6-4 to TRBJ2-3; TRBD2 matches 8 bases. V was pared by 2 bases and J by 7 bases, with 8 bases of the junction left unmatched. This CDR3 is 15 amino acids long. Germline assignment: CDR1 MRHNA and CDR2 SNTAGT. The CDR3 loop is CASSDENGGAHTQYF. In DNA form, the CDR3 reads TGTGCCAGCAGTGACGAGAACGGGGGGGCACATACGCAGTATTTT.

This clonotype was seen a few times. The chain links TRBV20-1 to TRBJ2-3; TRBD2 aligns across 12 bases. Per germline, CDR1 DFQATT and CDR2 SNEGSKA (reference sequence). Germline trimming cut 5 bases from V and 5 bases from J; bases unmatched to any gene: 11. The CDR3 consists of 16 residues. The CDR3 bases are TGCAGTGCTCCCTTCCTAGCGGGGGGGCAGGGAGATACGCAGTATTTT. As protein: CSAPFLAGGQGDTQYF.

This clonotype was observed a few times. This sequence joins TRBV5-1 and TRBJ2-7; TRBD1 is a possible D gene (6 bases). V lost 0 bases to trimming and J lost 7 bases, with 14 bases between them. The CDR3 has 14 amino acids. Looked up from germline, CDR1 is SGHRS and CDR2 is YFSETQ. In DNA, the CDR3 is TGCGCCAGCAGCTTGGAACAGGGCCCGTGGGAGCAGTACTTC. This codes for CASSLEQGPWEQYF.

V and J are TRBV18 and TRBJ2-7, with 8 bases aligning to TRBD1. This CDR3 region has 14 residues. The V gene end was trimmed by 8 bases and the J gene end by 2 bases; junction bases not matched to a gene: 8. CDR1 is KGHSH, CDR2 LQKENI, per germline. CDR3 protein: CASEDVQGAYEQYF. CDR3 nucleotide sequence: TGTGCCAGCGAAGACGTACAGGGGGCCTACGAGCAGTACTTC.

This clonotype came up a few times. The chain joins TRBV7-2 to TRBJ2-3, with D possibly TRBD2 on 5 matching bases. V was clipped by 4 bases and J by 1 base, with 9 bases between them. The CDR3 runs to 14 residues. Germline-derived CDR1 and CDR2 are SGHTA and FQGNSA. As DNA, the CDR3 is TGTGCCAGCAGCTCCTTTAGCGGCACAGATACGCAGTATTTT. Translating it yields CASSSFSGTDTQYF.

The V call is TRBV6-5, the J call TRBJ1-1; TRBD1 aligns across 7 bases. CDR1 is MNHEY and CDR2 is SVGAGI in the germline V gene. The V and J ends lost 8 bases and 1 base, in that order; junction bases with no gene match: 10. The CDR3 covers 15 residues. For the CDR3, the DNA is TGTGCCAGCGTTGCCCGACAGGGTGGGAACACTGAAGCTTTCTTT. As protein: CASVARQGGNTEAFF.

The V and J genes are TRBV12-3 or TRBV12-4 and TRBJ1-2; D is perhaps TRBD1 (5 bases). V shed 11 bases and J shed 3 bases, with 16 bases lying between them. This CDR3 has 13 amino acids. The CDR3 spells CAVRGGFYYGYTF. CDR3 nucleotide sequence: TGTGCCGTGAGGGGAGGTTTCTACTATGGCTACACCTTC.